This T cell receptor (beta chain) was obtained from a study of human T cells and chemical hapten exposure. Study details: Largely, small differences in pooled library volume made per-sample TCR yields vary.

The J segment lost 4 bases and the V segment lost 4 bases, leaving 2 bases of the junction unmatched. Germline V lookup: CDR1 SQVTM, CDR2 ANQGSEA. CDR3 length equals 12 residues. TCRdb fed the RACE reads into MiXCR, producing one record per CDR3 protein. The repertoire consists of about 84,000 distinct CDR3 sequences, with 10% to 13% occurring once and the leading ten covering 3.7%. Time point in this sample: patch test 3, about 24 weeks after DPC sensitization. Treatment in this sample: therapeutic diphenylcyclopropenone sensitization with weekly scalp DPC. The receptor's source is a woman in her 50s with alopecia areata. Some clones in this sample may be carry-over from other donors' samples. This sample comprised whole blood, obtained in connection with sensitization to the hapten diphenylcyclopropenone (DPC). V usage is TRBV29-1 and J usage is TRBJ1-1; 8 positions agree with TRBD1. CDR3 loop: CSVGTGFTEAFF. CDR3 DNA sequence: TGCAGCGTTGGGACAGGGTTCACTGAAGCTTTCTTT.